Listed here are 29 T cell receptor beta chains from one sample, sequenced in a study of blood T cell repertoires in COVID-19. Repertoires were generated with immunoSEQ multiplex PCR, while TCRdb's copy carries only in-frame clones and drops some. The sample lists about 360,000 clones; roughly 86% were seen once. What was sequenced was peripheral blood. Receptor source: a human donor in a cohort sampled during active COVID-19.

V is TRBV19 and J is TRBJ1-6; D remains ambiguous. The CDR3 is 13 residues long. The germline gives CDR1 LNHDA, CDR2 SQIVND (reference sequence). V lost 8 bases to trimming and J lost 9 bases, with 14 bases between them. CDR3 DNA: TGTGCCAGTCAAGACTTGAAAGGTTCACCCCTCCACTTT. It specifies CASQDLKGSPLHF.

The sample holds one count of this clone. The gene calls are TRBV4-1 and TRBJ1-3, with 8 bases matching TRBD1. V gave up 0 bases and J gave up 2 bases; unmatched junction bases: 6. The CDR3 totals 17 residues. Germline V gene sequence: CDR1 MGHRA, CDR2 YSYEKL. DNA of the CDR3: TGCGCCAGCAGCCAAGAGCGGACGGGACAGGCTGGAAACACCATATATTTT. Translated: CASSQERTGQAGNTIYF.

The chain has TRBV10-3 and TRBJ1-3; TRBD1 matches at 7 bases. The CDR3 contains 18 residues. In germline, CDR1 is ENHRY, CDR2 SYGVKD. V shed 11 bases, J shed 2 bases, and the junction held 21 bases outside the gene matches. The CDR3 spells CAVNTPRQGGKAGNTIYF. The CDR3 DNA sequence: TGTGCCGTCAATACCCCTCGTCAGGGGGGTAAGGCTGGAAACACCATATATTTT.

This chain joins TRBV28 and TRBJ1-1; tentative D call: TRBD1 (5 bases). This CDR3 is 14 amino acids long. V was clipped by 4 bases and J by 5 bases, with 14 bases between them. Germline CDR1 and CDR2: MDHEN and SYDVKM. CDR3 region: CASSYPGRGTEAFF. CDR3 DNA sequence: TGTGCCAGCAGTTACCCAGGTAGGGGTACTGAAGCTTTCTTT.

The CDR3 region has the DNA TGTGCCAGCAGACATGGACTAGGACAAAACGAGCAGTACTTC. Encoded protein: CASRHGLGQNEQYF. This chain uses TRBV6-6 with TRBJ2-7; 7 nucleotides agree with TRBD2. The J segment lost 5 bases and the V segment lost 6 bases, leaving 10 bases of the junction unmatched. CDR3 size: 14 residues. Germline assignment: CDR1 MNHNY and CDR2 SVGAGI (reference sequence).

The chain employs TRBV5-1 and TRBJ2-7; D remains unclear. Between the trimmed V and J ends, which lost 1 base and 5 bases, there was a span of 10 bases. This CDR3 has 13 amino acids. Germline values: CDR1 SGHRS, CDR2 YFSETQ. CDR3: CASSLSFEDEQYF. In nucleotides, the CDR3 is TGCGCCAGCAGCTTGAGCTTCGAGGACGAGCAGTACTTC.

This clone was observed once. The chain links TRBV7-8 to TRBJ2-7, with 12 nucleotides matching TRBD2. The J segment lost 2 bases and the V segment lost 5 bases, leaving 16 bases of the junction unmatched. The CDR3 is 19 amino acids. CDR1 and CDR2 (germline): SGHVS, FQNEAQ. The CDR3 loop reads CASSPRSLGTSGLTYEQYF. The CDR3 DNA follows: TGTGCCAGCAGCCCAAGATCCCTCGGGACTAGCGGGCTCACCTACGAGCAGTACTTC.

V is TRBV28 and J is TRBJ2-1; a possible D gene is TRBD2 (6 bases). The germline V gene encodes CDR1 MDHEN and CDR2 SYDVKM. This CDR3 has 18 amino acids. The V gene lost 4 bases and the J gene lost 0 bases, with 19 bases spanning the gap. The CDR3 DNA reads TGTGCCAGCAGTTCTCCCTCCTTTGCGGGAAGCTCCTACAATGAGCAGTTCTTC. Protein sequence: CASSSPSFAGSSYNEQFF.

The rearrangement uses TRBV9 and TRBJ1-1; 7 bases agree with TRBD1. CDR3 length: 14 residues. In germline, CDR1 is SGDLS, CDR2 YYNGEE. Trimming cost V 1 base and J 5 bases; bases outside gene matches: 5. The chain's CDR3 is CASSVTAGGTEAFF. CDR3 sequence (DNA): TGTGCCAGCAGCGTAACTGCAGGGGGAACTGAAGCTTTCTTT.

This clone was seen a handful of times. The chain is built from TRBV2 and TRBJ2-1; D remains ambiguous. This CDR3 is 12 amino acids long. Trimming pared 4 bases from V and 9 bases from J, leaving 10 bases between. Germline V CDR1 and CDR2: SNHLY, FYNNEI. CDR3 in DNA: TGTGCCAGCAGTGTAGAACTGAGTGAGCAGTTCTTC. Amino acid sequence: CASSVELSEQFF.

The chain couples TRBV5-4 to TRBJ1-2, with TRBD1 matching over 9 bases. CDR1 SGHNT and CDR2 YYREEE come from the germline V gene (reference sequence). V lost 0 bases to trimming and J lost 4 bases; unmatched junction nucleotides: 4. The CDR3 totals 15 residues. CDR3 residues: CASSLGGTGPYGYTF. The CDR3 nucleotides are TGTGCCAGCAGCTTGGGCGGGACAGGGCCCTATGGCTACACCTTC.

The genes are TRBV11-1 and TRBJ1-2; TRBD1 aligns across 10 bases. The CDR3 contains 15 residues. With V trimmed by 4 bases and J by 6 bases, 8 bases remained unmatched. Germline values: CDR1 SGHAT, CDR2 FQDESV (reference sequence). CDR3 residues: CASSSRQGAKNGYTF. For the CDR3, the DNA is TGTGCCAGCAGCTCTAGACAGGGGGCGAAAAATGGCTACACCTTC.

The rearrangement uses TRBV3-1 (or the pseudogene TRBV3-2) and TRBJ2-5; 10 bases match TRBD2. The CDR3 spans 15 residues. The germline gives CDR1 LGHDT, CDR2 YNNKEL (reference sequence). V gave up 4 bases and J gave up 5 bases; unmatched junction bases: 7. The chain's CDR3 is CASSPTSGVRETQYF. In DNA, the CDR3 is TGTGCCAGCAGCCCAACTAGCGGGGTTCGGGAGACCCAGTACTTC.

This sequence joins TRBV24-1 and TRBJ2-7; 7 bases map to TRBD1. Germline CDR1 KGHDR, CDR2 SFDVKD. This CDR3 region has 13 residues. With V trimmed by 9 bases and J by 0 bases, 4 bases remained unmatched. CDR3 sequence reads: CATSGTASYEQYF. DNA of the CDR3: TGTGCCACCTCCGGGACAGCCTCCTACGAGCAGTACTTC.

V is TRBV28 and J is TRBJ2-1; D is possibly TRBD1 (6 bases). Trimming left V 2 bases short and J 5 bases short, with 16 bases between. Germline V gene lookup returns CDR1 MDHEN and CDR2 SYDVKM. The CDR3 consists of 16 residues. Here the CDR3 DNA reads TGTGCCAGCAGTTTAATGGCCAAAGGGGGAAACAATGAGCAGTTCTTC. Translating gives CASSLMAKGGNNEQFF.

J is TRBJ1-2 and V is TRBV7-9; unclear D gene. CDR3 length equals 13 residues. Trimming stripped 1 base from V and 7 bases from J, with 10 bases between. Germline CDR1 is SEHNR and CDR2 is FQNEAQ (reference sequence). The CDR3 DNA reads TGTGCCAGCAGCTTAGTGGCAGGCACTGGCTACACCTTC. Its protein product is CASSLVAGTGYTF.

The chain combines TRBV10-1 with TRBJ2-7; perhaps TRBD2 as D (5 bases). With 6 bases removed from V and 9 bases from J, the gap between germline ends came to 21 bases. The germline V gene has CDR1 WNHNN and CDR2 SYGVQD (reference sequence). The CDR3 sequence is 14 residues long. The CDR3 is CASRPEPASPGQYF. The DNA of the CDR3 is TGCGCCAGCAGACCCGAGCCAGCTAGCCCCGGGCAGTACTTC.

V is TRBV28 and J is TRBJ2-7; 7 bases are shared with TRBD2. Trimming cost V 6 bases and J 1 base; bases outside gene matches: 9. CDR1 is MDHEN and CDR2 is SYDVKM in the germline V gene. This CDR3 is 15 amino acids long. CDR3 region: CASREPGGRSYEQYF. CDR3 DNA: TGTGCCAGCAGGGAGCCGGGCGGGAGATCCTACGAGCAGTACTTC. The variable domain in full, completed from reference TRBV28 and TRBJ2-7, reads DVKVTQSSRYLVKRTGEKVFLECVQDMDHENMFWYRQDPGLGLRLIYFSYDVKMKEKGDIPEGYSVSREKKERFSLILESASTNQTSMYLCASREPGGRSYEQYFGPGTRLTVT.

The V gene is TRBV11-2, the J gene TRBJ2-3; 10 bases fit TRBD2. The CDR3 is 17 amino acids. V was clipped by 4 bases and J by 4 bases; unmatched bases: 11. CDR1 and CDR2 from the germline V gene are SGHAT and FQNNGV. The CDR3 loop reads CASSSQRSGGVPDTQYF. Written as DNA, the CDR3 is TGTGCCAGCAGCTCCCAGCGAAGCGGGGGGGTGCCAGATACGCAGTATTTT.

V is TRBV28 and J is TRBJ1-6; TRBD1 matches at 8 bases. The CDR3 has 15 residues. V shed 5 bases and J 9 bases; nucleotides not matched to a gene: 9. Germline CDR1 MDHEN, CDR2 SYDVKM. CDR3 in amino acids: CASSPPTGAGSPLHF. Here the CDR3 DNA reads TGTGCCAGCAGTCCCCCGACAGGGGCTGGTTCACCCCTCCACTTT.

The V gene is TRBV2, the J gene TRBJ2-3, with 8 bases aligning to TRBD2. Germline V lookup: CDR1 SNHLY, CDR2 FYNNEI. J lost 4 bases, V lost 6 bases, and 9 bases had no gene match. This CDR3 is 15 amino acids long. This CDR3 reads CASRTSGSRADTQYF. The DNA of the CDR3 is TGTGCCAGCAGGACCAGCGGGAGTCGCGCAGATACGCAGTATTTT.

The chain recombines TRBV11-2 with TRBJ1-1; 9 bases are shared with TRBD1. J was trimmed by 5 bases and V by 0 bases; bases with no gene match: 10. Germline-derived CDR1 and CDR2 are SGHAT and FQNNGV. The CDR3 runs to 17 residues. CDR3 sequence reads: CASSLDTGQGYETEAFF. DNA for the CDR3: TGTGCCAGCAGCTTAGATACGGGACAGGGTTATGAGACTGAAGCTTTCTTT.

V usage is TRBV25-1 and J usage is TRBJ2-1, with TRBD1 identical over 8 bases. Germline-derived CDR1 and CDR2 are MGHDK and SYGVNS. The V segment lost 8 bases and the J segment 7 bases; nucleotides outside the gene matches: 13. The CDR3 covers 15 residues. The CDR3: CASGMAGGASNEQFF. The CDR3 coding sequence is TGTGCCAGCGGGATGGCAGGGGGCGCGAGTAATGAGCAGTTCTTC.

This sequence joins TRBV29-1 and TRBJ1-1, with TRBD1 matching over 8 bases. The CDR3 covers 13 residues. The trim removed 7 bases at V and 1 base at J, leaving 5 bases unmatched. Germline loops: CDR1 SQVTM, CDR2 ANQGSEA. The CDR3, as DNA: TGCAGCGCTGTAGACAGGGGGAACACTGAAGCTTTCTTT. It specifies CSAVDRGNTEAFF.

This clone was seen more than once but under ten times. CDR3 residues: CASSQDLVNEKLFF. CDR3 in DNA: TGTGCCAGCAGCCAAGATCTCGTGAATGAAAAACTGTTTTTT. V usage is TRBV14 and J usage is TRBJ1-4; D not resolved. The CDR3 is made up of 14 amino acids. Trimming took off 0 bases at V and 5 bases at J, with 7 bases between the two ends. Germline lookup yields CDR1 SGHDN and CDR2 FVKESK.

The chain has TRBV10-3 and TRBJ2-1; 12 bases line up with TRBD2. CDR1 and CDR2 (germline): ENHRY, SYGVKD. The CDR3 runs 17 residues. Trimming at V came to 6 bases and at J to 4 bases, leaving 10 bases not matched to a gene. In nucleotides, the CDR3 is TGTGCCATCAGCTCCCAGACTAGCGGGAGACCTTACAATGAGCAGTTCTTC. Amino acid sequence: CAISSQTSGRPYNEQFF.

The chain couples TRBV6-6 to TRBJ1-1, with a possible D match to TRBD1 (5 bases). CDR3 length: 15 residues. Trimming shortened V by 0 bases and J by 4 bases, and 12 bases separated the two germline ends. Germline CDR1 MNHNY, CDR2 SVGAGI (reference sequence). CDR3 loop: CASSYSGGGSTEAFF. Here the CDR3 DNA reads TGTGCCAGCAGTTACTCGGGGGGAGGTTCCACTGAAGCTTTCTTT.

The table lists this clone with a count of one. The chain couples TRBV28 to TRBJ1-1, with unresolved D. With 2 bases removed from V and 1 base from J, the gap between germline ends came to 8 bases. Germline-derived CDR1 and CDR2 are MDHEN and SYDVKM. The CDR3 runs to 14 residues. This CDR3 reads CASSLEGWNTEAFF. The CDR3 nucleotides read TGTGCCAGCAGTTTAGAGGGTTGGAACACTGAAGCTTTCTTT.

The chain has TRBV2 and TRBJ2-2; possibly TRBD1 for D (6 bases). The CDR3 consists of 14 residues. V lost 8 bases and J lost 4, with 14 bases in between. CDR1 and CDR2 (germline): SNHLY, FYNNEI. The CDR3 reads CASATQGTTGELFF. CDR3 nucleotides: TGTGCCAGCGCAACACAGGGTACCACCGGGGAGCTGTTTTTT.